What follows is one T cell receptor beta chain and its context. Its target is unknown. PCR amplification relied on 60 Vbeta primers (plus 13 Jbeta primers). Sequenced by immunoSEQ multiplex PCR; TCRdb stores in-frame clones only, minus some. The repertoire holds approximately 52,000 clones, with 65% to 80% as singletons. This sample stems from a study of cytomegalovirus exposure and HLA in healthy donors. Study-level results: Altogether, 150 to 200 TCR beta chains were recorded as cytomegalovirus-associated. Later analysis identified a missense DCLRE1C variant that was linked to TCR beta V- and J-gene trimming. A classifier reportedly called cytomegalovirus status with high sensitivity and specificity. Earlier analysis found most TCR beta V segments productive about 90% or about 30% of the time.

V dropped 10 bases and J dropped 1 base, with 9 bases sitting between them. The CDR3 consists of 12 residues. Germline V CDR1 and CDR2: SGHRS, YFSETQ. The sample comprised PBMCs. V gene TRBV5-1 combines with J gene TRBJ1-5; D remains ambiguous. The clonotype comes from a man aged 35 to 55 in good health and CMV-seropositive. CDR3 sequence: CASLRSNQPQHF. In nucleotides, the CDR3 is TGCGCCTCCCTGCGAAGCAATCAGCCCCAGCATTTT.